The 6 T cell receptor beta chains in this list originate from one sample, sequenced in a study of shared clonotypes between healthy human individuals (dated by TCRdb to 2018 to 2020). Libraries were constructed by the immunoSEQ multiplex PCR assay. Here the immuneACCESS table is served through TCRdb, limited to in-frame sequences with V and J called. Missing clones are a known gap in these copies; in checked studies unresolved V genes cover under half, and the rest lacks a known reason. A total of roughly 2.2 million clones appear in this sample, 80% to 95% of them only once. The ten largest account for 0.39% of the sample. The sequencing sample was made of naive CD4+ T cells from PBMCs. Per the publication, the cell subset or site label means: CD45RA+ positively selected. The receptors were sampled from a man younger than 35 in good health. Some clones in this sample may be carry-over from other donors' samples.

The chain recombines TRBV4-1 with TRBJ1-4; D may be TRBD1 (5 bases). Germline V gene lookup returns CDR1 MGHRA and CDR2 YSYEKL. The V end was cut by 0 bases, the J end by 7 bases, with 12 bases between. This CDR3 is 15 amino acids long. The DNA of the CDR3 is TGCGCCAGCAGCCAAGAGGGGACGGCCCGTGAAAAACTGTTTTTT. This gives the protein CASSQEGTAREKLFF.

This clone appeared a single time. The V and J genes are TRBV18 and TRBJ2-7; possibly TRBD2 for D (5 bases). CDR1 is KGHSH and CDR2 is LQKENI in the germline V gene. The CDR3 runs 14 residues. Trimming left V 3 bases short and J 2 bases short, with 11 bases between. DNA for the CDR3: TGTGCCAGCTCACCGGGAGCCGTAACCTACGAGCAGTACTTC. Translation gives CASSPGAVTYEQYF.

The chain recombines TRBV5-1 with TRBJ2-7; 8 bases agree with TRBD1. Germline-derived CDR1 and CDR2 are SGHRS and YFSETQ. J was trimmed by 5 bases and V by 3 bases; bases with no gene match: 10. CDR3 length: 15 amino acids. The CDR3 sequence is CASSSTGGTSNEQYF. The CDR3 DNA reads as TGCGCCAGCAGCTCTACAGGGGGGACTTCAAACGAGCAGTACTTC.

The chain couples TRBV28 to TRBJ2-7; D is ambiguous. V was trimmed by 6 bases and J by 3 bases, leaving 15 bases between them. The CDR3 totals 14 residues. Per germline, CDR1 MDHEN and CDR2 SYDVKM. Written as DNA, the CDR3 is TGTGCCAGCAGCCTAGGGCAGCCATACTACGAGCAGTACTTC. Translation gives CASSLGQPYYEQYF. The whole variable domain, filled in from reference TRBV28 and TRBJ2-7, reads DVKVTQSSRYLVKRTGEKVFLECVQDMDHENMFWYRQDPGLGLRLIYFSYDVKMKEKGDIPEGYSVSREKKERFSLILESASTNQTSMYLCASSLGQPYYEQYFGPGTRLTVT.

This sequence joins TRBV4-1 and TRBJ2-3; D perhaps matches TRBD1 (6 bases). This CDR3 has 18 residues. The germline V gene encodes CDR1 MGHRA and CDR2 YSYEKL. Trimming removed 3 bases from V and 0 bases from J, with 19 bases in between. The CDR3 sequence is CASSQEPSTGTSTDTQYF. The CDR3 DNA reads TGCGCCAGCAGCCAGGAACCTTCGACAGGTACTAGCACAGATACGCAGTATTTT.

CDR3 DNA sequence: TGCGCCAGCAGCCAGGAAGGACAGGGATTTCCCTACGAGCAGTACTTC. Translation: CASSQEGQGFPYEQYF. The gene calls are TRBV4-1 and TRBJ2-7; the match to TRBD1 covers 8 bases. The CDR3 runs 16 residues. The V gene end was trimmed by 3 bases and the J gene end by 2 bases; junction bases not matched to a gene: 9. CDR1 is MGHRA, CDR2 YSYEKL, per germline.